Sequencing of this TCR beta chain was carried out in a study of OX40 agonist ivuxolimab in advanced cancers. The germline gives CDR1 SGDLS, CDR2 YYNGEE. Trimming took 5 bases from V and 4 from J; bases not matched to a gene: 7. The length of the CDR3 is 15 residues. TCRdb keeps only in-frame clones here, not all; method: immunoSEQ multiplex PCR. The profile shows approximately 12,000 clones, roughly 80% of them singletons. The chain uses TRBV9 and TRBJ2-2, with 8 bases lining up with TRBD2. This receptor was identified in an adult with an advanced solid tumor such as melanoma, head and neck, liver or kidney cancer. Sequencing was performed on CD4+ or CD8+ T cells sorted from blood, taken in a trial of the OX40 agonist ivuxolimab. CDR3 bases: TGTGCCAGCAGGGCGGCGGGAGGCGGCACCGGGGAGCTGTTTTTT. The encoded protein is CASRAAGGGTGELFF.